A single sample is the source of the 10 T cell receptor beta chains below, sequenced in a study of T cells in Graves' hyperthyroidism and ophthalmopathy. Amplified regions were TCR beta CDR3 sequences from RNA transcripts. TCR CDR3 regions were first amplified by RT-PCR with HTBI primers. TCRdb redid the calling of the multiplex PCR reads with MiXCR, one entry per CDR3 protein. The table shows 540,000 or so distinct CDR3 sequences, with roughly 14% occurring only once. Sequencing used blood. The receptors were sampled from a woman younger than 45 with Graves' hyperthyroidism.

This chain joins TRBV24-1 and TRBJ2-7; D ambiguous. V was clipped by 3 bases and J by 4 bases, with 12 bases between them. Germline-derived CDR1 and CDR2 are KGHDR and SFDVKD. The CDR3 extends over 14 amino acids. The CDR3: CATSDPTGVYEQYF. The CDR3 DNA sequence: TGTGCCACCAGTGATCCTACCGGAGTGTACGAGCAGTACTTC.

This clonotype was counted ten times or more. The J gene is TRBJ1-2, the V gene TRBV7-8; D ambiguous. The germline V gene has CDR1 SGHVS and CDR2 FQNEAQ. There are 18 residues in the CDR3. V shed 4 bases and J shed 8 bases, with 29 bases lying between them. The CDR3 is CASSSLRATSNSREGYTF. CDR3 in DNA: TGTGCCAGCAGCTCCCTTCGGGCCACTTCGAATTCAAGAGAGGGCTACACCTTC.

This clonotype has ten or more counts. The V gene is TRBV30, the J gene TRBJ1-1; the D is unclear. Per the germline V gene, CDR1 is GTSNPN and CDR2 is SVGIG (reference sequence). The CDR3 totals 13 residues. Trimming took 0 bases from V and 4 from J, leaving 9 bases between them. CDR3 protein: CAWSVHEGTEAFF. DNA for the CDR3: TGTGCCTGGAGTGTACATGAGGGCACTGAAGCTTTCTTT.

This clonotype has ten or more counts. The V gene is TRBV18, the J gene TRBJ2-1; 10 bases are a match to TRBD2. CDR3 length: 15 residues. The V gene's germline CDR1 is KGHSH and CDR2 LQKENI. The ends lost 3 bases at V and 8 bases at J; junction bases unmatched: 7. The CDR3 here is CASSPPSGRVHEQFF. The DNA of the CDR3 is TGTGCCAGCTCACCTCCGAGCGGGAGGGTCCATGAGCAGTTCTTC.

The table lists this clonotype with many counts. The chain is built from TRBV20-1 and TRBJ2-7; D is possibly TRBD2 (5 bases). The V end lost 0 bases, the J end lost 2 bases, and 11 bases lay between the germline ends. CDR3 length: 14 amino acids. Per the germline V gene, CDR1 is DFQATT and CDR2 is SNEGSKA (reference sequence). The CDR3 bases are TGCAGTGCTAGAGATTCGGACTCCACCTACGAGCAGTACTTC. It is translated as CSARDSDSTYEQYF.

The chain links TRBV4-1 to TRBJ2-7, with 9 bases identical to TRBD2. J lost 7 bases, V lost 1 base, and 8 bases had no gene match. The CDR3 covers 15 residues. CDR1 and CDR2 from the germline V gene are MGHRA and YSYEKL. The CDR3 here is CASSQVGLAGWEQYF. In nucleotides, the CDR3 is TGCGCCAGCAGCCAAGTAGGGCTAGCGGGATGGGAGCAGTACTTC.

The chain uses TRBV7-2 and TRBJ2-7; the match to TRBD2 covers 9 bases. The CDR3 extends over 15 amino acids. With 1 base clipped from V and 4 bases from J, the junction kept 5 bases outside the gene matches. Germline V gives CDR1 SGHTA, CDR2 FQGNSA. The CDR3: CASSLGPSGVYEQYF. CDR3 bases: TGTGCCAGCAGCTTAGGCCCTAGCGGGGTGTACGAGCAGTACTTC.

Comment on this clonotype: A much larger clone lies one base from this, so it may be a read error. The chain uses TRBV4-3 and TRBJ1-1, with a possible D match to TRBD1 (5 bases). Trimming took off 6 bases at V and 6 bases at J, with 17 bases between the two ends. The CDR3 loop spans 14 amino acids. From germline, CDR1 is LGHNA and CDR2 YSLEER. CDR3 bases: TGCGCCAGCAGACAGGCAGGCGTGAAGGCTGAAGCTTTCTTT. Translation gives CASRQAGVKAEAFF.

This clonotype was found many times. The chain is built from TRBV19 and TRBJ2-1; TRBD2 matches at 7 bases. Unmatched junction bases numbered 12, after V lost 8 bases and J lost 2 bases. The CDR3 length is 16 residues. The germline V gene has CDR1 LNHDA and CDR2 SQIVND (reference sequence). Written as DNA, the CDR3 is TGTGCCAGTGGATCGCGGGAGAGTAGCCCCTACAATGAGCAGTTCTTC. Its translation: CASGSRESSPYNEQFF.

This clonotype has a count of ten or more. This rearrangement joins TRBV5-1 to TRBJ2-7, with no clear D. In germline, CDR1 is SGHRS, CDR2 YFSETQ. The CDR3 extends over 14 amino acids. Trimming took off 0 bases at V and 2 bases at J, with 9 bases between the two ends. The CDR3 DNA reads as TGCGCCAGCAGCTTGGTCGTCAGTACCTACGAGCAGTACTTC. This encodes CASSLVVSTYEQYF. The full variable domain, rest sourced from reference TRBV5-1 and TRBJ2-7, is KAGVTQTPRYLIKTRGQQVTLSCSPISGHRSVSWYQQTPGQGLQFLFEYFSETQRNKGNFPGRFSGRQFSNSRSEMNVSTLELGDSALYLCASSLVVSTYEQYFGPGTRLTVT.